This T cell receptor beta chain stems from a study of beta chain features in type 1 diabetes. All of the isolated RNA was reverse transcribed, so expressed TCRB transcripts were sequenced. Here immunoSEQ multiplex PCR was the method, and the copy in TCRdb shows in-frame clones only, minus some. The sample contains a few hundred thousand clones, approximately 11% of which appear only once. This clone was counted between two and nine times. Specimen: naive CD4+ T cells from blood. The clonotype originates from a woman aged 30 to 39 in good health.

The CDR3 loop reads CATSKRTSGNTGELFF. CDR3 DNA sequence: TGTGCCACCAGCAAAAGGACTAGCGGTAACACCGGGGAGCTGTTTTTT. The genes are TRBV15 and TRBJ2-2; 10 nucleotides align to TRBD2. The CDR3 length is 16 residues. Germline-derived CDR1 and CDR2 are LNHNV and YYDKDF (reference sequence). V trimming: 4 bases; J trimming: 2 bases; junction bases outside the gene matches: 4.